This T cell receptor beta chain was profiled in a study of regulatory T cells in long-lasting Graves disease. Arm-PCR of CDR3 regions and iRepertoire HTBI primers were the basis on which TCR beta libraries were built. TCRdb independently ran MiXCR on the multiplex PCR reads; one entry per CDR3 protein. This table has 400,000 to 500,000 distinct CDR3 sequences, 20% to 25% appearing once. The CDR3 sequence is 16 residues long. The germline V gene encodes CDR1 DFQATT and CDR2 SNEGSKA (reference sequence). The ends lost 6 bases at V and 0 bases at J; junction bases unmatched: 10. Time point in this sample: persistent/refractory GD, antithyroid drugs over 5 years with positive TRAb. From RNA extracted from PBMCs, the TCR library was made. Patients hailed from an endocrinology department in Xi'an, China.

This receptor was taken from a female donor with Graves disease. The sequenced sample was peripheral blood mononuclear cells (PBMCs), obtained when the disease was refractory, from a patient treated with antithyroid drugs. The chain couples TRBV20-1 to TRBJ2-7; 11 bases map to TRBD2. CDR3 residues: CSANDIGTSGSYEQYF. The CDR3 region has the DNA TGCAGTGCCAATGATATTGGGACTAGCGGCTCCTACGAGCAGTACTTC.